A single sample gave rise to the 15 T cell receptor beta chains below, sequenced in a study of T cell responses to AZD1222 COVID-19 vaccine (dated by TCRdb to the early 2020s). Preparation of the library involved the immunoSEQ multiplex PCR assay. This is the immuneACCESS table as TCRdb keeps it, with only in-frame sequences that have V and J called. A part of the clones is gone; compared with another copy, unresolved V genes explain less than half, and the rest is unexplained. In this sample the table shows about 140,000 clones, around nine tenths of which occur a single time. The leading ten clones occupy around 3% of the sample. Per the publication, the time point label means: baseline before first vaccination. The source was peripheral blood, collected on day 0 of AZD1222 vaccination. The receptors shown here come from an adult in good health.

This chain joins TRBV18 and TRBJ2-7; D might be TRBD2 (6 bases). The V gene lost 5 bases and the J gene lost 1 base, with 9 bases spanning the gap. The CDR3 runs to 13 residues. Looked up from germline, CDR1 is KGHSH and CDR2 is LQKENI. In DNA form, the CDR3 reads TGTGCCAGCTCAGGGGGGTTATCCTACGAGCAGTACTTC. It encodes CASSGGLSYEQYF.

The chain recombines TRBV18 with TRBJ1-6; D may be TRBD1 (5 bases). The ends were cut back, 3 bases at V and 6 bases at J, with 12 bases in the middle. Germline V gene lookup returns CDR1 KGHSH and CDR2 LQKENI. CDR3 length: 15 residues. The CDR3 DNA sequence: TGTGCCAGCTCACCTGGGAGTGGGGGTAATTCACCCCTCCACTTT. Its protein is CASSPGSGGNSPLHF. Complete variable domain (other parts from reference TRBV18 and TRBJ1-6): NAGVMQNPRHLVRRRGQEARLRCSPMKGHSHVYWYRQLPEEGLKFMVYLQKENIIDESGMPKERFSAEFPKEGPSILRIQQVVRGDSAAYFCASSPGSGGNSPLHFGNGTRLTVT.

A single count supports this clone. This CDR3 reads CASTPRLAGGGEQFF. The CDR3 coding sequence is TGTGCCAGCACCCCCCGGCTAGCGGGAGGGGGTGAGCAGTTCTTC. V is TRBV11-2 and J is TRBJ2-1, with 12 bases aligning to TRBD2. The CDR3 is 15 amino acids. With 7 bases clipped from V and 9 bases from J, the junction kept 10 bases outside the gene matches. Germline V gene sequence: CDR1 SGHAT, CDR2 FQNNGV.

The chain combines TRBV27 with TRBJ1-2; TRBD1 is a possible D gene (5 bases). Germline V gene sequence: CDR1 MNHEY, CDR2 SMNVEV (reference sequence). This CDR3 spans 15 amino acids. Trimming removed 5 bases at V and 2 bases at J, with 15 bases between. The CDR3 is CASSTAGGGNYGYTF. CDR3 sequence (DNA): TGTGCCAGCAGTACAGCGGGTGGGGGAAACTATGGCTACACCTTC.

This chain uses TRBV11-2 with TRBJ1-2; TRBD1 aligns across 7 bases. CDR3 length: 15 amino acids. Losses at the gene ends were 2 bases for V and 7 bases for J; bases not matched to a gene: 10. The V gene's germline CDR1 is SGHAT and CDR2 FQNNGV. The CDR3 region is CASSLKPGQLTGYTF. CDR3 DNA: TGTGCCAGCAGCTTAAAGCCGGGACAGTTAACTGGCTACACCTTC.

The chain's CDR3 is CASSQAVAPAFDGYTF. The CDR3 bases are TGTGCCAGCAGCCAAGCTGTGGCCCCCGCTTTTGATGGCTACACCTTC. V usage is TRBV14 and J usage is TRBJ1-2; no clear D. The CDR3 covers 16 residues. Germline V lookup: CDR1 SGHDN, CDR2 FVKESK. Trimming pared 1 base from V and 6 bases from J, leaving 18 bases between.

This clone was recorded a few times. Other DNA sequences within the sample encode an identical CDR3. The chain is built from TRBV28 and TRBJ1-5; D unresolved. The germline V and J ends were trimmed by 3 bases and 4 bases, with 1 base remaining between them. The CDR3 runs 11 residues. The V gene's germline CDR1 is MDHEN and CDR2 SYDVKM. The CDR3 region is CASSLNQPQHF. The CDR3 nucleotides are TGTGCCAGCAGTTTGAATCAGCCCCAGCATTTT.

The V and J genes are TRBV5-1 and TRBJ1-2; D not resolved. CDR1 SGHRS and CDR2 YFSETQ come from the germline V gene. This CDR3 comprises 13 residues. V was trimmed by 2 bases and J by 6 bases, leaving 11 bases between them. CDR3 in DNA: TGCGCCAGCAGCTTTGACTCCGTGAATGGCTACACCTTC. It is translated as CASSFDSVNGYTF.

This clone was observed a single time. The chain is built from TRBV7-7 and TRBJ2-1; 12 nucleotides align to TRBD2. In germline, CDR1 is SSHAT, CDR2 FNYEAQ (reference sequence). Losses at the gene ends were 4 bases for V and 0 bases for J; bases not matched to a gene: 1. This CDR3 contains 16 residues. CDR3 nucleotides: TGTGCCAGCAGCTCGACTAGCGGGAGCTCCTACAATGAGCAGTTCTTC. Translated: CASSSTSGSSYNEQFF.

The V gene is TRBV19, the J gene TRBJ1-5, with D possibly matching TRBD1 (6 bases). V lost 3 bases, J lost 5 bases, and 29 bases lay in between. The CDR3 covers 20 residues. CDR1 LNHDA and CDR2 SQIVND come from the germline V gene (reference sequence). CDR3 amino acids: CASSIMVRGYTGRADQPQHF. Here the CDR3 DNA reads TGTGCCAGTAGTATCATGGTCAGGGGATATACGGGTAGGGCAGATCAGCCCCAGCATTTT.

V is TRBV20-1 and J is TRBJ1-1; no firm D call. The CDR3 loop spans 11 amino acids. Trimming pared 1 base from V and 6 bases from J, leaving 6 bases between. CDR1 DFQATT and CDR2 SNEGSKA come from the germline V gene (reference sequence). The CDR3 region is CSARGGPEAFF. CDR3 nucleotides: TGCAGTGCTAGAGGGGGTCCTGAAGCTTTCTTT.

The chain recombines TRBV5-1 with TRBJ2-7, with 12 bases that match TRBD2. This CDR3 is 16 amino acids long. Germline V CDR1 and CDR2: SGHRS, YFSETQ. The J segment lost 3 bases and the V segment lost 5 bases, leaving 9 bases of the junction unmatched. CDR3 sequence (DNA): TGCGCCAGCAGTATCGGCCTAGCGGGAGGGCACTACGAGCAGTACTTC. Protein product: CASSIGLAGGHYEQYF.

There are a few counts of this clone. V gene TRBV18 combines with J gene TRBJ2-7, with a tentative D call TRBD1 (6 bases). The CDR3 is made up of 13 amino acids. The V end lost 3 bases, the J end lost 6 bases, and 12 bases lay between the germline ends. From germline, CDR1 is KGHSH and CDR2 LQKENI. The CDR3 reads CASSPEDRREQYF. For the CDR3, the DNA is TGTGCCAGCTCACCCGAGGACAGACGCGAGCAGTACTTC. The whole variable domain, filled in from reference TRBV18 and TRBJ2-7, reads NAGVMQNPRHLVRRRGQEARLRCSPMKGHSHVYWYRQLPEEGLKFMVYLQKENIIDESGMPKERFSAEFPKEGPSILRIQQVVRGDSAAYFCASSPEDRREQYFGPGTRLTVT.

The chain uses TRBV7-9 and TRBJ2-5; D may be TRBD1 (5 bases). This CDR3 contains 14 residues. Germline V gives CDR1 SEHNR, CDR2 FQNEAQ (reference sequence). The V end was cut by 5 bases, the J end by 5 bases, with 15 bases between. Here the CDR3 DNA reads TGTGCCAGCAGCCAGGGCAGGGTCGGCGAGACCCAGTACTTC. Translation: CASSQGRVGETQYF.

The rearrangement links TRBV5-1 to TRBJ1-1; D perhaps matches TRBD1 (5 bases). Germline V gene lookup returns CDR1 SGHRS and CDR2 YFSETQ. This CDR3 has 14 residues. The V end lost 0 bases, the J end lost 6 bases, and 12 bases lay between the germline ends. CDR3 loop: CASSLELGVPEAFF. CDR3 sequence (DNA): TGCGCCAGCAGCTTGGAATTGGGGGTTCCTGAAGCTTTCTTT.